This T cell receptor beta chain was retrieved from a study of T cells in Graves' hyperthyroidism and ophthalmopathy. Study information: Before any treatment, at initial diagnosis, peripheral blood was collected. General study points: Among thyroid clonotypes expanded above 0.001, most also appeared in blood.

As concerns this clonotype: Its matching antigen is unknown.

CDR3 length: 15 amino acids. Germline CDR1 is SGHTS and CDR2 is YDEGEE. After removal of 4 bases from V and 4 bases from J, the junction contained 11 bases not matched to a gene. The TCR beta CDR3 regions underwent amplification using RNA transcripts as the source. A set of HTBI primers served as the primers for a first-round RT-PCR of the TCR CDR3. In TCRdb, the multiplex PCR reads were re-called with MiXCR into one record per CDR3 protein. This table has 700,000 to 850,000 distinct CDR3 sequences, roughly a third appearing once. This chain uses TRBV5-8 with TRBJ2-7; TRBD1 aligns across 7 bases. This TCR came from a middle-aged woman with Graves' hyperthyroidism. The specimen was blood. The CDR3 region has the DNA TGTGCCAGCAGCAGGAACCCGGGACAGCCTTACGAGCAGTACTTC. Translation gives CASSRNPGQPYEQYF.